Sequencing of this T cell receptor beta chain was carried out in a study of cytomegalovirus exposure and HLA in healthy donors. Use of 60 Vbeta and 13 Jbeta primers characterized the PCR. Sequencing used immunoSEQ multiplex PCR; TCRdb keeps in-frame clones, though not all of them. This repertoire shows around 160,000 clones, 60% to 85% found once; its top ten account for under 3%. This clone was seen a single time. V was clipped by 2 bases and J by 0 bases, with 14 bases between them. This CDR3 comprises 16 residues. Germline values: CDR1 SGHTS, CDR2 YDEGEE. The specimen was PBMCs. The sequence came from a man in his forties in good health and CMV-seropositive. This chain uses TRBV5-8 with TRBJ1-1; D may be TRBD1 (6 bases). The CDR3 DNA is TGTGCCAGCAGCTTTCAAGCCGGACAGCTGAACACTGAAGCTTTCTTT. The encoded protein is CASSFQAGQLNTEAFF.